The 20 T cell receptor beta chains reported below all come from one sample, sequenced in a study of blood T cell repertoires in COVID-19. Sequencing was performed with immunoSEQ multiplex PCR; in TCRdb, only in-frame clones are kept and a portion is missing. The sample lists approximately 300,000 clones; around 90% were seen once. The sequenced sample consisted of peripheral blood. The receptor source for this set is a man younger than 35 with active or convalescent COVID-19.

J is TRBJ2-1 and V is TRBV15, with a weak D call TRBD2 (6 bases). V lost 7 bases and J 1 base, leaving 14 bases between the germline ends. CDR1 LNHNV and CDR2 YYDKDF come from the germline V gene (reference sequence). This CDR3 comprises 15 residues. CDR3: CATTPGVGSYNEQFF. CDR3 DNA sequence: TGTGCCACCACCCCGGGGGTAGGGTCCTACAATGAGCAGTTCTTC.

The chain is built from TRBV25-1 and TRBJ1-4; D is unclear. Germline loops: CDR1 MGHDK, CDR2 SYGVNS. The CDR3 has 15 amino acids. The germline V and J ends were trimmed by 1 base and 7 bases, with 13 bases remaining between them. The CDR3 sequence: CASSESGYLSEKLFF. CDR3 nucleotide sequence: TGTGCCAGCAGTGAATCGGGGTATTTAAGTGAAAAACTGTTTTTT.

This clone was counted a single time. V and J are TRBV28 and TRBJ2-2; perhaps TRBD1 as D (5 bases). Germline-derived CDR1 and CDR2 are MDHEN and SYDVKM. The V gene lost 4 bases and the J gene lost 3 bases, with 9 bases spanning the gap. This CDR3 is 14 amino acids long. The CDR3 loop is CASSSTGYTGELFF. The CDR3 bases are TGTGCCAGCAGTTCTACAGGCTACACCGGGGAGCTGTTTTTT.

This chain links TRBV4-1 with TRBJ1-4, with TRBD1 as a possible D gene (6 bases). V was clipped by 2 bases and J by 14 bases, with 24 bases between them. Looked up from germline, CDR1 is MGHRA and CDR2 is YSYEKL. This CDR3 has 16 amino acids. CDR3 amino acids: CASSQILVQGTNRLFF. CDR3 sequence (DNA): TGCGCCAGCAGCCAAATTCTTGTCCAGGGGACTAATCGGCTGTTTTTT.

The chain employs TRBV5-6 and TRBJ2-1, with 12 bases that match TRBD2. The junction had 3 bases not matched to a gene; V was cut back by 4 bases and J by 4 bases. This CDR3 region has 15 residues. CDR1 and CDR2 from the germline V gene are SGHDT and YYEEEE. In DNA form, the CDR3 reads TGTGCCAGCAGCGAGGGGACTAGCGGGTACAATGAGCAGTTCTTC. Translation: CASSEGTSGYNEQFF.

The rearrangement joins TRBV10-3 to TRBJ2-6; 7 nucleotides match TRBD2. V shed 1 base, J shed 0 bases, and the junction held 0 bases outside the gene matches. The CDR3 contains 16 residues. Germline CDR1 ENHRY, CDR2 SYGVKD. The CDR3 region has the DNA TGTGCCATCAGTGAGTGGGGGGGCTCTGGGGCCAACGTCCTGACTTTC. It encodes CAISEWGGSGANVLTF.

This clone was seen a few times. The gene calls are TRBV19 and TRBJ2-7; D gene uncertain. The CDR3 is 13 residues long. V dropped 3 bases and J dropped 6 bases, with 12 bases sitting between them. CDR1 LNHDA and CDR2 SQIVND come from the germline V gene (reference sequence). The CDR3 sequence: CASSINRDREQYF. The CDR3 DNA sequence: TGTGCCAGTAGTATTAACAGAGATCGCGAGCAGTACTTC. Looking up the rest from reference TRBV19 and TRBJ2-7 gives the full variable domain: DGGITQSPKYLFRKEGQNVTLSCEQNLNHDAMYWYRQDPGQGLRLIYYSQIVNDFQKGDIAEGYSVSREKKESFPLTVTSAQKNPTAFYLCASSINRDREQYFGPGTRLTVT.

Many counts were recorded for this clone. This sequence joins TRBV11-2 and TRBJ2-3, with 12 nucleotides matching TRBD2. V was pared by 4 bases and J by 2 bases, with 7 bases of the junction left unmatched. This CDR3 comprises 17 residues. The germline V gene has CDR1 SGHAT and CDR2 FQNNGV. The chain's CDR3 is CASSSRTSGAHTDTQYF. Here the CDR3 DNA reads TGTGCCAGCAGCTCGCGGACTAGCGGGGCCCACACAGATACGCAGTATTTT.

On this clone: At the DNA level, this CDR3 is encoded by other sequences in the same sample as well. The chain employs TRBV28 and TRBJ2-5; 8 bases fit TRBD2. The CDR3 consists of 13 residues. The junction had 2 bases not matched to a gene; V was cut back by 6 bases and J by 2 bases. The germline V gene has CDR1 MDHEN and CDR2 SYDVKM. CDR3: CASRASGQETQYF. The CDR3 coding sequence is TGTGCCAGCAGGGCTAGCGGGCAAGAGACCCAGTACTTC.

This chain connects TRBV28 to TRBJ1-1, with D possibly being TRBD1 (5 bases). There are 12 residues in the CDR3. Trimming stripped 5 bases from V and 8 bases from J, with 12 bases between. CDR1 is MDHEN, CDR2 SYDVKM, per germline. The CDR3 region has the DNA TGTGCCAGCAGTACGGGGGTCTCGGAAGCTTTCTTT. Its translation is CASSTGVSEAFF.

The rearrangement joins TRBV6-6 to TRBJ2-3; possibly TRBD2 for D (6 bases). V was trimmed by 4 bases and J by 1 base, leaving 9 bases between them. Germline V gene data show CDR1 as MNHNY and CDR2 as SVGAGI (reference sequence). The CDR3 runs 14 residues. CDR3 amino acids: CASSSWGGTDTQYF. Written as DNA, the CDR3 is TGTGCCAGCAGTTCCTGGGGGGGCACAGATACGCAGTATTTT.

The CDR3 bases are TGTGCCAGCAGTCAGATGGACAGGGAGGTCGATGGCTACACCTTC. This encodes CASSQMDREVDGYTF. The chain is built from TRBV6-6 and TRBJ1-2; 8 bases agree with TRBD1. The V gene's germline CDR1 is MNHNY and CDR2 SVGAGI (reference sequence). The CDR3 covers 15 residues. Trimming cost V 5 bases and J 6 bases; bases outside gene matches: 11.

The V call is TRBV15, the J call TRBJ2-3, with 7 bases fitting TRBD1. The CDR3 spans 15 residues. In germline, CDR1 is LNHNV, CDR2 YYDKDF (reference sequence). The junction had 9 bases not matched to a gene; V was cut back by 4 bases and J by 5 bases. The CDR3 nucleotides read TGTGCCACCAGCACAACGGTGACAGGGTTAGATACGCAGTATTTT. Residues: CATSTTVTGLDTQYF.

This chain joins TRBV7-9 and TRBJ1-1, with D unclear. The CDR3 has 13 residues. CDR1 is SEHNR, CDR2 FQNEAQ, per germline (reference sequence). Trimming pared 5 bases from V and 7 bases from J, leaving 14 bases between. CDR3 in DNA: TGTGCCAGCAGCACCAACCCTAAAATTGAAGCTTTCTTT. This codes for CASSTNPKIEAFF.

V and J are TRBV24-1 and TRBJ1-5; TRBD1 agrees at 9 bases. The CDR3 totals 16 residues. V dropped 4 bases and J dropped 2; count of bases not matched to a gene: 5. CDR1 is KGHDR and CDR2 is SFDVKD in the germline V gene. This chain's CDR3 is CATSESQGAGNQPQHF. CDR3 bases: TGTGCCACCAGTGAGTCACAGGGGGCTGGCAATCAGCCCCAGCATTTT.

This sequence joins TRBV27 and TRBJ2-7; 7 bases are a match to TRBD1. V trimming: 6 bases; J trimming: 4 bases; junction bases outside the gene matches: 6. The CDR3 runs to 13 residues. Germline CDR1 reads MNHEY; CDR2 reads SMNVEV (reference sequence). CDR3 coding DNA: TGTGCCAGCAGATCAACAGGGGAATACGAGCAGTACTTC. Translating it yields CASRSTGEYEQYF.

V usage is TRBV6-2 or TRBV6-3 and J usage is TRBJ2-7; D call uncertain. Trimming removed 5 bases at V and 7 bases at J, with 9 bases between. CDR1 is MNHEY, CDR2 SVGEGT, per germline. This CDR3 region has 11 residues. The CDR3 DNA reads as TGTGCCAGCAGTCCGAACTCGGAGCAGTACTTC. Residues: CASSPNSEQYF.

The rearrangement links TRBV24-1 to TRBJ2-3; TRBD2 might be the D (6 bases). The CDR3 contains 15 residues. Germline assignment: CDR1 KGHDR and CDR2 SFDVKD. Trimming left V 4 bases short and J 1 base short, with 11 bases between. In nucleotides, the CDR3 is TGTGCCACCAGTGACGTGCGGGGTGGCACAGATACGCAGTATTTT. Protein sequence: CATSDVRGGTDTQYF.

This rearrangement joins TRBV7-8 to TRBJ1-2; TRBD1 might be the D (6 bases). The V gene's germline CDR1 is SGHVS and CDR2 FQNEAQ. This CDR3 comprises 16 residues. Between the trimmed V and J ends, which lost 5 bases and 2 bases, there was a span of 18 bases. The DNA for the CDR3 is TGTGCCAGCAGCCTAGAACCTGGGGGCGTGAACTATGGCTACACCTTC. As protein: CASSLEPGGVNYGYTF.

The chain has TRBV6-5 and TRBJ2-1, with a weak D call TRBD2 (6 bases). CDR1 is MNHEY and CDR2 is SVGAGI in the germline V gene. The V and J ends lost 8 bases and 0 bases respectively, with 14 bases between them. The length of the CDR3 is 15 residues. CDR3 sequence reads: CASAGIANSYNEQFF. The CDR3 region has the DNA TGTGCCAGCGCGGGAATAGCGAACTCCTACAATGAGCAGTTCTTC.